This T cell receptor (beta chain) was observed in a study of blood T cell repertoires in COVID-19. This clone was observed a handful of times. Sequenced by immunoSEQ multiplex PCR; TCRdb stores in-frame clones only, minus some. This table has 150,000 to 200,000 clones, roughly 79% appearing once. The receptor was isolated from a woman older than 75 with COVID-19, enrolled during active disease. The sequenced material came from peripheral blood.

CDR3 in DNA: TGCGCCAGCAGCGTACCAGGGGAAGAGACCCAGTACTTC. Its protein product is CASSVPGEETQYF. The chain carries TRBV5-1 and TRBJ2-5; D is perhaps TRBD1 (6 bases). Per germline, CDR1 SGHRS and CDR2 YFSETQ. The CDR3 loop spans 13 amino acids. The V end lost 4 bases, the J end lost 3 bases, and 10 bases lay between the germline ends.